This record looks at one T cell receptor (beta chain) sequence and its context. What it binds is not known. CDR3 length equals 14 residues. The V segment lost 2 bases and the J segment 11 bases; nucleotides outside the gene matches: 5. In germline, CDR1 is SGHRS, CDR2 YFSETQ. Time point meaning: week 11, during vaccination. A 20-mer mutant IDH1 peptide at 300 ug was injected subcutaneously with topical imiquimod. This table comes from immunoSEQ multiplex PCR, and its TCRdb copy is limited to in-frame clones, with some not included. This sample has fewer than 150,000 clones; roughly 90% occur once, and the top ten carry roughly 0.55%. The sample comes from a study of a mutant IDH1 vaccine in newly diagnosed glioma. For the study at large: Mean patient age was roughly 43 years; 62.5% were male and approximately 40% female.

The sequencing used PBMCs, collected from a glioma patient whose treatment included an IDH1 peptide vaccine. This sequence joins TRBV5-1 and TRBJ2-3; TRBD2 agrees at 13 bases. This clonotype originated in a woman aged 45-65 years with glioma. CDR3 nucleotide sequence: TGCGCCAGCAGCTTACCCGGGACTAGCGGGAAGCAGTATTTT. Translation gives CASSLPGTSGKQYF.